Presented here are 16 T cell receptor beta chains from one specimen sequenced in a study of beta chain features in type 1 diabetes. The study reverse transcribed the entire isolated RNA, so it sequenced expressed TCRB transcripts. The table came from immunoSEQ multiplex PCR; TCRdb's copy has only in-frame clones and leaves some out. This sample has roughly 370,000 clones, with roughly 13% found just once. The source material was naive CD4+ T cells from blood. Receptors were obtained from a man aged 30 to 39 in good health.

About this clone: Germline is not matched at one junction end, which may reflect a read error. The rearrangement links TRBV20-1 to TRBJ2-1; D is undetermined. This CDR3 comprises 8 residues. The germline V gene encodes CDR1 DFQATT and CDR2 SNEGSKA (reference sequence). CDR3 in amino acids: CSARDGIF. The CDR3 coding sequence is TGCAGTGCTAGAGATGGGATCTTC.

This clone has more than one count but fewer than ten. The genes are TRBV7-9 and TRBJ2-3; 8 bases map to TRBD1. V trimming: 3 bases; J trimming: 0 bases; junction bases outside the gene matches: 5. Germline V gives CDR1 SEHNR, CDR2 FQNEAQ (reference sequence). The CDR3 length is 16 residues. CDR3 nucleotide sequence: TGTGCCAGCAGCTTGAGGGGGGACAGGAGCACAGATACGCAGTATTTT. This encodes CASSLRGDRSTDTQYF.

This clone was counted only a few times. As DNA, the CDR3 is TGTGCCAGCAGCTCAAGTGGATATGGCTACACCTTC. This translates into CASSSSGYGYTF. The J gene is TRBJ1-2, the V gene TRBV5-6; D call uncertain. Trimming cost V 3 bases and J 5 bases, with 8 bases left between them. Germline values: CDR1 SGHDT, CDR2 YYEEEE. The CDR3 covers 12 residues. The whole variable domain, remainder taken from reference TRBV5-6 and TRBJ1-2, is DAGVTQSPTHLIKTRGQQVTLRCSPKSGHDTVSWYQQALGQGPQFIFQYYEEEERQRGNFPDRFSGHQFPNYSSELNVNALLLGDSALYLCASSSSGYGYTFGSGTRLTVV.

The V call is TRBV29-1, the J call TRBJ1-1; no clear D gene. Germline V gene lookup returns CDR1 SQVTM and CDR2 ANQGSEA. This CDR3 is 14 amino acids long. Deletions cut 4 bases from V and 3 bases from J, with 15 bases between. CDR3 sequence: CSVAPRLMDTEAFF. The CDR3 DNA reads TGCAGCGTTGCGCCCCGTCTAATGGACACTGAAGCTTTCTTT.

This clone has only a few counts. The genes are TRBV4-3 and TRBJ2-3; unclear D gene. The CDR3 spans 15 residues. Per germline, CDR1 LGHNA and CDR2 YSLEER. V lost 0 bases to trimming and J lost 3 bases, with 10 bases between them. CDR3 protein: CASSQDPRATDTQYF. In DNA, the CDR3 is TGCGCCAGCAGCCAAGATCCCCGGGCGACAGATACGCAGTATTTT.

This clone has only a few counts. The CDR3 loop is CASARDSSYNEQFF. The CDR3, as DNA: TGTGCTAGTGCCCGGGACTCCTCCTACAATGAGCAGTTCTTC. V usage is TRBV12-5 and J usage is TRBJ2-1, with a possible D match to TRBD2 (6 bases). V lost 7 bases and J 0 bases, leaving 10 bases between the germline ends. The CDR3 totals 14 residues. Germline CDR1 is LGHNT and CDR2 is FRNRAP.

This chain links TRBV28 with TRBJ2-1; no clear D gene. V dropped 5 bases and J dropped 2 bases, with 10 bases sitting between them. CDR1 MDHEN and CDR2 SYDVKM come from the germline V gene. The CDR3 is made up of 14 amino acids. As DNA, the CDR3 is TGTGCCAGCAGTCCAAAACGGACCTACAATGAGCAGTTCTTC. Protein product: CASSPKRTYNEQFF.

The gene calls are TRBV9 and TRBJ2-1; D is ambiguous. This CDR3 has 12 amino acids. V dropped 5 bases and J dropped 4 bases, with 7 bases sitting between them. CDR1 SGDLS and CDR2 YYNGEE come from the germline V gene. The CDR3 sequence is CASRSEYNEQFF. The CDR3 DNA is TGTGCCAGCAGAAGCGAGTACAATGAGCAGTTCTTC.

The J gene is TRBJ1-2, the V gene TRBV5-1; 7 nucleotides agree with TRBD1. The CDR3 is made up of 13 amino acids. Trimming removed 2 bases from V and 5 bases from J; junction bases left unmatched: 3. The germline CDR1 and CDR2 sequences are SGHRS and YFSETQ. The CDR3 is CASSFDRVYGYTF. CDR3 in DNA: TGCGCCAGCAGCTTCGACAGGGTTTATGGCTACACCTTC.

V gene TRBV28 combines with J gene TRBJ2-7; TRBD1 aligns across 9 bases. Looked up from germline, CDR1 is MDHEN and CDR2 is SYDVKM. The junction had 19 bases not matched to a gene; V was cut back by 10 bases and J by 6 bases. The CDR3 loop spans 16 amino acids. In DNA form, the CDR3 reads TGTGCCACCCCCGCCCGTGCCGGGACAGGGACGGGCGAGCAGTACTTC. This translates into CATPARAGTGTGEQYF.

The chain uses TRBV5-1 and TRBJ2-2; TRBD2 might be the D (5 bases). The V end lost 7 bases, the J end lost 9 bases, and 10 bases lay between the germline ends. Germline loops: CDR1 SGHRS, CDR2 YFSETQ. This CDR3 contains 11 residues. CDR3 nucleotide sequence: TGCGCCAGCCGCGGGTACCGGGAGCTGTTTTTT. This codes for CASRGYRELFF.

In this sample, this clone turned up a few times. V and J are TRBV7-9 and TRBJ2-1; TRBD2 aligns across 13 bases. Trimming took 10 bases from V and 4 from J; bases not matched to a gene: 7. The CDR3 length is 15 residues. CDR1 and CDR2 (germline): SEHNR, FQNEAQ (reference sequence). CDR3 region: CATALTSGGYNEQFF. The CDR3 DNA follows: TGTGCCACCGCGTTGACTAGCGGGGGGTACAATGAGCAGTTCTTC.

V and J are TRBV5-4 and TRBJ1-1; tentative D call: TRBD1 (6 bases). The CDR3 is 14 amino acids. The germline V gene encodes CDR1 SGHNT and CDR2 YYREEE (reference sequence). Trimming pared 2 bases from V and 4 bases from J, leaving 12 bases between. CDR3 nucleotides: TGTGCCAGCAGCTTTGTGAAGGGGGGCACTGAAGCTTTCTTT. Amino acid sequence: CASSFVKGGTEAFF.

The chain recombines TRBV29-1 with TRBJ2-3, with D possibly TRBD1 on 5 matching bases. Germline assignment: CDR1 SQVTM and CDR2 ANQGSEA. Between the trimmed V and J ends, which lost 4 bases and 2 bases, there was a span of 10 bases. The CDR3 has 13 residues. This chain's CDR3 is CSVGQIITDTQYF. In nucleotides, the CDR3 is TGCAGCGTTGGACAGATAATCACAGATACGCAGTATTTT.

This clone turned up a few times. The chain links TRBV7-8 to TRBJ2-2; a possible D gene is TRBD2 (7 bases). V lost 1 base to trimming and J lost 4 bases, with 10 bases between them. The CDR3 runs to 15 residues. Germline V lookup: CDR1 SGHVS, CDR2 FQNEAQ. The CDR3 nucleotides are TGTGCCAGCAGCTTAGGGGCGGGGGCCACCGGGGAGCTGTTTTTT. Its translation is CASSLGAGATGELFF. Supplemented by reference TRBV7-8 and TRBJ2-2, the full variable domain reads GAGVSQSPRYKVAKRGQDVALRCDPISGHVSLFWYQQALGQGPEFLTYFQNEAQLDKSGLPSDRFFAERPEGSVSTLKIQRTQQEDSAVYLCASSLGAGATGELFFGEGSRLTVL.

V gene TRBV15 combines with J gene TRBJ1-1; 7 nucleotides agree with TRBD1. The CDR3 runs to 16 residues. With V trimmed by 1 base and J by 4 bases, 9 bases remained unmatched. Germline V gives CDR1 LNHNV, CDR2 YYDKDF (reference sequence). CDR3: CATSRAIGAGGTEAFF. CDR3 DNA: TGTGCCACCAGCAGAGCGATTGGGGCAGGGGGCACTGAAGCTTTCTTT.